This T cell receptor (beta chain) was retrieved from a study of cytomegalovirus exposure and HLA in healthy donors. CDR1 is MNHEY, CDR2 SMNVEV, per germline (reference sequence). V was pared by 4 bases and J by 12 bases, with 16 bases between. The CDR3 extends over 13 amino acids. Repertoires were generated with immunoSEQ multiplex PCR, while TCRdb's copy carries only in-frame clones and drops some. Among about 160,000 clones listed, 89% were seen once. Sequenced input: PBMCs. The chain employs TRBV27 and TRBJ2-1; possibly TRBD2 for D (5 bases). This clonotype originated in a man aged 18 to 29 in good health and CMV-seropositive. CDR3 coding DNA: TGTGCCAGCAGTTCCCGCGGACTCCGGGGGCAGTTCTTC. Translated, it gives CASSSRGLRGQFF.